The next 30 T cell receptor beta chains were all read from a single sample in a study of T cell responses to AZD1222 COVID-19 vaccine (dated by TCRdb to about 2021). In the paper's terms, the time point label means: about 28 days (+/-7) after the second vaccine dose. To prepare the library, the immunoSEQ multiplex PCR assay was applied. The source is immuneACCESS, and TCRdb retained only in-frame sequences with V and J called. Part of the clones is not carried over; for the studies checked, unresolved V genes explain less than half of this, and the remainder is unexplained. In this sample the table shows tens of thousands of clones, around 85% of which occur a single time. About 9.9% of the sample rests with the top ten. The material sequenced was peripheral blood, taken 28 days after the second AZD1222 dose. These receptors were collected from an adult who received the AZD1222 COVID-19 vaccine.

The J gene is TRBJ1-1, the V gene TRBV10-3; possible D gene TRBD1, 6 bases. The V and J ends lost 11 bases and 4 bases respectively, with 17 bases between them. Germline CDR1 ENHRY, CDR2 SYGVKD. The CDR3 contains 13 residues. In DNA, the CDR3 is TGTGCCCACCGAGGGGGTTGGGGCACTGAAGCTTTCTTT. It is translated as CAHRGGWGTEAFF.

The chain couples TRBV6-2 or TRBV6-3 to TRBJ1-5; D unresolved. The CDR3 spans 12 residues. V shed 0 bases and J shed 7 bases, with 4 bases lying between them. Germline CDR1 is MNHEY and CDR2 is SVGEGT. The CDR3 region is CASSYSGQPQHF. CDR3 bases: TGTGCCAGCAGTTACTCGGGCCAGCCCCAGCATTTT.

CDR3 coding DNA: TGTGCCAGCAGCCGGCGGTCTACCATATATTTT. It specifies CASSRRSTIYF. The chain joins TRBV12-3 or TRBV12-4 to TRBJ1-3, with D unresolved. The length of the CDR3 is 11 residues. The V gene lost 6 bases and the J gene lost 10 bases, with 10 bases spanning the gap.

The chain has TRBV6-5 and TRBJ1-2; 12 positions agree with TRBD1. The length of the CDR3 is 14 residues. Germline loops: CDR1 MNHEY, CDR2 SVGAGI. Trimming cost V 5 bases and J 7 bases; bases outside gene matches: 5. The chain's CDR3 is CASSQGTGGFGYTF. The CDR3 bases are TGTGCCAGCAGTCAGGGGACAGGGGGCTTTGGCTACACCTTC.

This clone was picked up a small number of times. V is TRBV5-5 and J is TRBJ1-1, with D tentatively TRBD1 (5 bases). V was trimmed by 3 bases and J by 6 bases, leaving 15 bases between them. This CDR3 has 14 amino acids. From germline, CDR1 is SGHKS and CDR2 YYEKEE (reference sequence). The CDR3 DNA is TGTGCCAGCAGCTCCCTATTGGGGGTCTCTGAAGCTTTCTTT. Translation gives CASSSLLGVSEAFF.

V is TRBV3-1 (or the pseudogene TRBV3-2) and J is TRBJ1-2; 9 nucleotides agree with TRBD1. Germline assignment: CDR1 LGHDT and CDR2 YNNKEL (reference sequence). V lost 5 bases, J lost 8 bases, and 3 bases stayed unmatched. The length of the CDR3 is 12 residues. The CDR3 here is CASSSTGGGYTF. The CDR3 DNA reads TGTGCCAGCAGCTCGACAGGGGGAGGCTACACCTTC.

This clone came up once. This chain uses TRBV27 with TRBJ2-7, with TRBD2 matching over 13 bases. Germline CDR1 reads MNHEY; CDR2 reads SMNVEV (reference sequence). Germline trimming cut 2 bases from V and 1 base from J; bases unmatched to any gene: 5. This CDR3 region has 17 residues. The CDR3 region has the DNA TGTGCCAGCAGTTTAAGGGAGACTAGCGGGGGGTCCTACGAGCAGTACTTC. This sequence encodes CASSLRETSGGSYEQYF.

The chain has TRBV7-6 and TRBJ1-2; D not certain. The CDR3 consists of 12 residues. Germline V gives CDR1 SGHVS, CDR2 FNYEAQ. The V and J ends lost 3 bases and 6 bases respectively, with 8 bases between them. The CDR3 loop is CASSFGEDGYTF. As DNA, the CDR3 is TGTGCCAGCAGCTTCGGGGAGGATGGCTACACCTTC.

The chain has TRBV5-1 and TRBJ1-2, with D possibly matching TRBD1 (5 bases). Trimming removed 0 bases from V and 8 bases from J, with 11 bases in between. Looked up from germline, CDR1 is SGHRS and CDR2 is YFSETQ. This CDR3 is built from 13 residues. This CDR3 is CASSLAPGNGYTF. The CDR3 region has the DNA TGCGCCAGCAGCTTGGCCCCAGGGAACGGCTACACCTTC. The full variable domain, rest sourced from reference TRBV5-1 and TRBJ1-2, is KAGVTQTPRYLIKTRGQQVTLSCSPISGHRSVSWYQQTPGQGLQFLFEYFSETQRNKGNFPGRFSGRQFSNSRSEMNVSTLELGDSALYLCASSLAPGNGYTFGSGTRLTVV.

The chain carries TRBV18 and TRBJ2-5; TRBD1 or TRBD2 may be the D gene (5 bases each). Germline V gene sequence: CDR1 KGHSH, CDR2 LQKENI. V dropped 6 bases and J dropped 3 bases, with 14 bases sitting between them. CDR3 length: 14 residues. The CDR3 DNA is TGTGCCAGCTCCCAGGGACCGGGAAAAGAGACCCAGTACTTC. Translating it yields CASSQGPGKETQYF.

CDR3 nucleotides: TGTGCCAGCAGCCAAGTTGCAGGGATGGATGGCTACACCTTC. It is translated as CASSQVAGMDGYTF. The chain combines TRBV3-1 (or the pseudogene TRBV3-2) with TRBJ1-2; a possible D gene is TRBD1 (5 bases). Germline V gene sequence: CDR1 LGHDT, CDR2 YNNKEL (reference sequence). This CDR3 contains 14 residues. V gave up 1 base and J gave up 6 bases, with 12 bases separating them.

The chain links TRBV6-6 to TRBJ1-1, with D unresolved. Deletions cut 6 bases from V and 1 base from J, with 12 bases between. The CDR3 contains 14 residues. Per germline, CDR1 MNHNY and CDR2 SVGAGI (reference sequence). The CDR3, as DNA: TGTGCCAGCAGCCGGGATCTTAGGAACACTGAAGCTTTCTTT. Protein sequence: CASSRDLRNTEAFF.

This sequence joins TRBV12-5 and TRBJ2-2; D call uncertain. The CDR3 is made up of 13 amino acids. Germline values: CDR1 LGHNT, CDR2 FRNRAP. Trimming shortened V by 0 bases and J by 6 bases, and 5 bases separated the two germline ends. This chain's CDR3 is CASGLVVPGELFF. The DNA of the CDR3 is TGTGCTAGTGGTTTGGTAGTTCCCGGGGAGCTGTTTTTT.

The rearrangement uses TRBV7-2 and TRBJ1-5, with D unclear. The CDR3 is made up of 14 amino acids. Germline V gives CDR1 SGHTA, CDR2 FQGNSA. V lost 2 bases, J lost 4 bases, and 9 bases lay in between. Here the CDR3 DNA reads TGTGCCAGCAGCTTAAAGACGGGAAATCAGCCCCAGCATTTT. Protein: CASSLKTGNQPQHF.

This rearrangement joins TRBV10-2 to TRBJ1-4; the match to TRBD1 covers 9 bases. V trimming: 11 bases; J trimming: 6 bases; junction bases outside the gene matches: 13. The CDR3 is 15 residues long. Germline V gene lookup returns CDR1 WSHSY and CDR2 SAAADI. CDR3 bases: TGCGCCGCCATGAACCACAGGGGGCAGGATGAAAAACTGTTTTTT. It codes for CAAMNHRGQDEKLFF.

J is TRBJ2-7 and V is TRBV6-2 or TRBV6-3; 11 positions agree with TRBD1. The ends lost 2 bases at V and 4 bases at J; junction bases unmatched: 7. Germline CDR1 and CDR2: MNHEY and SVGEGT. The CDR3 is 16 amino acids. Here the CDR3 reads CASSYPDRGRLYEQYF. The CDR3 DNA sequence: TGTGCCAGCAGTTACCCGGACAGGGGGCGATTATACGAGCAGTACTTC.

This sequence joins TRBV7-9 and TRBJ2-1; D not certain. The CDR3 spans 11 residues. V lost 3 bases and J 9 bases, leaving 6 bases between the germline ends. Germline values: CDR1 SEHNR, CDR2 FQNEAQ (reference sequence). The CDR3 region is CASSFYSEQFF. The CDR3 bases are TGTGCCAGCAGCTTTTATAGTGAGCAGTTCTTC.

The chain combines TRBV27 with TRBJ2-3, with 11 bases fitting TRBD2. Germline V gives CDR1 MNHEY, CDR2 SMNVEV (reference sequence). This CDR3 has 15 residues. V shed 5 bases and J 6 bases; nucleotides not matched to a gene: 7. The CDR3 spells CASSRLAGTGDTQYF. Here the CDR3 DNA reads TGTGCCAGCAGTAGACTAGCGGGGACTGGGGATACGCAGTATTTT.

The V call is TRBV5-6, the J call TRBJ2-6; tentatively, D is TRBD1 (6 bases). Germline CDR1 is SGHDT and CDR2 is YYEEEE. V gave up 2 bases and J gave up 2 bases, with 8 bases separating them. CDR3 length: 15 amino acids. The DNA of the CDR3 is TGTGCCAGCAGCTTACCAGGGGCTGGGGCCAACGTCCTGACTTTC. Translation gives CASSLPGAGANVLTF.

Remarks on this clone: It is unclear where the CDR3 begins or ends on the DNA, so no DNA is shown, and the CDR3 is as TCRdb lists it. This chain connects TRBV9 to TRBJ2-5; TRBD1 is the table's D call and was not checked against the DNA. The CDR3 is made up of 16 amino acids, end residues included. Germline values: CDR1 SGDLS, CDR2 YYNGEE. The CDR3 spells CASSTSGQGYQETQYF.

The chain is built from TRBV2 and TRBJ2-7; possible D gene TRBD2, 5 bases. CDR1 is SNHLY, CDR2 FYNNEI, per germline. Trimming pared 4 bases from V and 3 bases from J, leaving 13 bases between. The CDR3 consists of 14 residues. CDR3 nucleotides: TGTGCCAGCAGTGGAAACAGCGGCGGCTACGAGCAGTACTTC. Its translation is CASSGNSGGYEQYF. The full variable domain, rest sourced from reference TRBV2 and TRBJ2-7, is EPEVTQTPSHQVTQMGQEVILRCVPISNHLYFYWYRQILGQKVEFLVSFYNNEISEKSEIFDDQFSVERPDGSNFTLKIRSTKLEDSAMYFCASSGNSGGYEQYFGPGTRLTVT.

V gene TRBV4-2 combines with J gene TRBJ1-3; tentative D call: TRBD1 (5 bases). V dropped 4 bases and J dropped 0 bases, with 13 bases sitting between them. This CDR3 region has 16 residues. CDR1 is LGHNA, CDR2 YNFKEQ, per germline. The CDR3 bases are TGTGCCAGCAGCCCCCCCCAGGGAAGCTCTGGAAACACCATATATTTT. Amino acids: CASSPPQGSSGNTIYF.

The chain couples TRBV19 to TRBJ1-4; perhaps TRBD1 as D (5 bases). This CDR3 is 14 amino acids long. The ends were cut back, 8 bases at V and 8 bases at J, with 18 bases in the middle. The germline gives CDR1 LNHDA, CDR2 SQIVND (reference sequence). This CDR3 is CASHFLREGEKLFF. CDR3 in DNA: TGTGCCAGTCACTTCCTTAGGGAGGGGGAAAAACTGTTTTTT.

The CDR3 DNA follows: TGTGCTAGTGGTTTGACCCGGACAGGGGGCACTGAAGCTTTCTTT. It codes for CASGLTRTGGTEAFF. The chain combines TRBV12-5 with TRBJ1-1; TRBD1 matches at 10 bases. CDR3 length equals 15 residues. Trimming took 2 bases from V and 4 from J; bases not matched to a gene: 4. The germline gives CDR1 LGHNT, CDR2 FRNRAP.

The chain combines TRBV29-1 with TRBJ2-1; 11 bases are shared with TRBD2. There are 16 residues in the CDR3. J gave up 7 bases and V 6 bases, and 14 bases lay outside the gene matches. The germline V gene encodes CDR1 SQVTM and CDR2 ANQGSEA. The CDR3: CSVLPQGTSGINEQFF. The CDR3 region has the DNA TGCAGCGTCTTGCCCCAAGGGACTAGCGGTATAAATGAGCAGTTCTTC.

This chain uses TRBV9 with TRBJ1-1, with unresolved D. The CDR3 runs to 15 residues. Germline V gene lookup returns CDR1 SGDLS and CDR2 YYNGEE. V lost 0 bases and J 5 bases, leaving 14 bases between the germline ends. For the CDR3, the DNA is TGTGCCAGCAGCGTAGGGGGTTCCGGAACGACTGAAGCTTTCTTT. Amino acids: CASSVGGSGTTEAFF.

The chain combines TRBV9 with TRBJ1-5, with TRBD1 matching 7 bases. CDR3 length: 15 amino acids. Germline V gene lookup returns CDR1 SGDLS and CDR2 YYNGEE. V trimming: 4 bases; J trimming: 0 bases; junction bases outside the gene matches: 4. The CDR3 sequence is CASSTTGASNQPQHF. CDR3 sequence (DNA): TGTGCCAGCAGCACAACAGGGGCTAGCAATCAGCCCCAGCATTTT.

At least ten counts were recorded for this clone. The rearrangement uses TRBV7-9 and TRBJ2-7; D remains unclear. Deletions cut 4 bases from V and 2 bases from J, with 3 bases between. CDR1 and CDR2 (germline): SEHNR, FQNEAQ (reference sequence). This CDR3 is built from 11 residues. CDR3 amino acids: CASSSTYEQYF. The CDR3, as DNA: TGTGCCAGCAGCTCAACCTACGAGCAGTACTTC.

The CDR3 nucleotides are TGTGCCAGCAGCCTGGGACTAGTCTTCCGCCTCGAGCAGTACTTC. It codes for CASSLGLVFRLEQYF. The chain recombines TRBV3-1 (or the pseudogene TRBV3-2) with TRBJ2-7; 8 bases are shared with TRBD2. The V segment lost 4 bases and the J segment 6 bases; nucleotides outside the gene matches: 11. The CDR3 spans 15 residues. Germline assignment: CDR1 LGHDT and CDR2 YNNKEL (reference sequence).

The V call is TRBV6-5, the J call TRBJ2-2, with D possibly matching TRBD1 (6 bases). Germline CDR1 and CDR2: MNHEY and SVGAGI. The V end lost 6 bases, the J end lost 4 bases, and 15 bases lay between the germline ends. The CDR3 extends over 15 amino acids. CDR3: CASSATGLSTGELFF. The CDR3, as DNA: TGTGCCAGCAGCGCGACAGGACTTAGCACCGGGGAGCTGTTTTTT.